This T cell receptor (beta chain) was captured in a study of T cell changes during pregnancy in multiple sclerosis (dated by TCRdb to the late 2010s). About the full investigation: The study examined how the T cell repertoire changed over the course of pregnancy in women with multiple sclerosis.

The library came from the immunoSEQ multiplex PCR assay. TCRdb stores this immuneACCESS table with in-frame sequences only. Part of the clones is absent; in the studies checked, under half of the shortfall reflects unresolved V genes, and no reason is known for the rest. This sample is represented by 90,000 to 95,000 clones; 94% of them were singletons. 2.2% of the sample is taken by the ten largest. With regard to this clone: Its antigen target is currently unknown. Base qualities are not at hand, and no much larger clone is one base apart.

This TCR was sampled from a female donor with multiple sclerosis, enrolled in a pregnancy study. Sequencing was performed on peripheral blood, taken in the third trimester of pregnancy.

For the CDR3, the sequence is CASSLGSPGHGEQFF. The sequenced DNA: TGCGCCAGCAGCTTGGGATCCCCCGGTCACGGTGAGCAGTTCTTC. This sequence uses TRBV5-1 and TRBJ2-1; the D gene lacks a confident call. CDR1 and CDR2, per the germline V gene, are SGHRS and YFSETQ. There are 15 amino acids in the CDR3, from cysteine to phenylalanine inclusive. CDR3 DNA is the only sequence kept; it has 45 bases, read in frame from the first base. Relative to germline, V is 0 bases shorter and J is 9 bases shorter, with 16 bases between their ends.